This TCR beta chain comes out of a study of cytomegalovirus exposure and HLA in healthy donors. Study-wide points: Segments of the TCR beta V type were, in most cases, productive about 87% or about 30% of the time in an earlier analysis. The classifier reportedly diagnosed cytomegalovirus status with high specificity and sensitivity.

The PCR had 60 Vbeta and 13 Jbeta primers. Produced via immunoSEQ multiplex PCR; TCRdb's table is partial and in-frame only. The sample includes 110,000 to 150,000 clones, about 80% seen only once; the top ten take 2% to 3%. Regarding this clone: Its antigen remains unidentified.

Looked up from germline, CDR1 is KGHSH and CDR2 is LQKENI. V was clipped by 0 bases and J by 0 bases, with 12 bases between them. The CDR3 has 17 residues. The sample was PBMCs. This receptor was taken from a woman between 18 and 29 years old in good health and CMV-seropositive. The chain recombines TRBV18 with TRBJ2-1; perhaps TRBD2 as D (6 bases). CDR3 in DNA: TGTGCCAGCTCACCACCCGCGGGGAGTAGCTCCTACAATGAGCAGTTCTTC. Encoded protein: CASSPPAGSSSYNEQFF.